The T cell receptor beta chain under discussion was sequenced for a study of T cell repertoires in cytomegalovirus infection. Study summary: Both CMV infection and a matching HLA type were indicated by public TCR beta signatures.

Study outcomes and limitations: HLA-C-restricted CMV clonotypes gave the most frequent clonotype in two of eight donors. Carriers of CMV plus the relevant HLA were identified by cumulative public TCR beta family frequency.

The germline V gene encodes CDR1 SGHVS and CDR2 FNYEAQ. The CDR3 consists of 17 residues. V gave up 0 bases and J gave up 5 bases, with 19 bases separating them. From the reads, TCRdb called clonotypes with MiXCR, one entry per CDR3 protein. This sample carries about 830,000 distinct CDR3 sequences, 30% to 35% of them seen once, and the ten largest clones take over 10%. This clonotype occurred a few times. Its cognate antigen is unknown. This clonotype was sampled from a human donor in good health (CMV status not recorded). Some clones in this sample may be carry-over from other donors' samples. This rearrangement joins TRBV7-6 to TRBJ1-1, with D perhaps matching TRBD1 (5 bases). The sample here was cultured CD8+ T cells from PBMCs, taken from culture after CMV antigen stimulation. As DNA, the CDR3 is TGTGCCAGCAGCTTAGCGGAGGACGGCCCGTGGGGGACTGAAGCTTTCTTT. Protein: CASSLAEDGPWGTEAFF.